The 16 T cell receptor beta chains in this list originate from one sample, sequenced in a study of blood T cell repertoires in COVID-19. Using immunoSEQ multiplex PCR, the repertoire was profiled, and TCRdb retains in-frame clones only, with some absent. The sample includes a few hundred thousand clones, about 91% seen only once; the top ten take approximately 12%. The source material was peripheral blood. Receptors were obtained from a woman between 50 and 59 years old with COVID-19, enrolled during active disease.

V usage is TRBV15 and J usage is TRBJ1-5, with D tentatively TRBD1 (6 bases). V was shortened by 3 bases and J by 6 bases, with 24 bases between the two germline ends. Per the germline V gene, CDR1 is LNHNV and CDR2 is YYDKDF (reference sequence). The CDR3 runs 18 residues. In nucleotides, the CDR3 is TGTGCCACCAGCAGTTTGGGGGCTTATCTGGGGGCCGGTCAGCCCCAGCATTTT. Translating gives CATSSLGAYLGAGQPQHF.

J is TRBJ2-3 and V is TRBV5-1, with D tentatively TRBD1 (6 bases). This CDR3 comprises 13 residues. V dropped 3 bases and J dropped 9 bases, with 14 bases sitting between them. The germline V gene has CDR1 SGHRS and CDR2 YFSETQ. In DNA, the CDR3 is TGCGCCAGCAGCTCGAGGACGCAGGGGACGCAGTATTTT. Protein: CASSSRTQGTQYF.

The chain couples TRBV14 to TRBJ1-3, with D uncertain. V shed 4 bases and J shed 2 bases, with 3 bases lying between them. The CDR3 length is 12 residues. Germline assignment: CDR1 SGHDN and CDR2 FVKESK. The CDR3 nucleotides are TGTGCCAGCAGCCTCACTGGAAACACCATATATTTT. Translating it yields CASSLTGNTIYF.

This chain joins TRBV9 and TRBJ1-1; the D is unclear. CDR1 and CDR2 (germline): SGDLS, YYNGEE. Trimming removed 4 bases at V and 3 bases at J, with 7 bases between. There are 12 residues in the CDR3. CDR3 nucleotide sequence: TGTGCCAGCAGCCGGGGTGACACTGAAGCTTTCTTT. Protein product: CASSRGDTEAFF.

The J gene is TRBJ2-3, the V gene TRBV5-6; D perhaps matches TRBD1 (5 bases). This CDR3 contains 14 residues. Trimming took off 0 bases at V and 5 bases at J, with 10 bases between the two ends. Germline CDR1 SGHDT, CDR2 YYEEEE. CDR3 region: CASSLALRVDTQYF. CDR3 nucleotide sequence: TGTGCCAGCAGCTTGGCCCTCAGGGTAGATACGCAGTATTTT.

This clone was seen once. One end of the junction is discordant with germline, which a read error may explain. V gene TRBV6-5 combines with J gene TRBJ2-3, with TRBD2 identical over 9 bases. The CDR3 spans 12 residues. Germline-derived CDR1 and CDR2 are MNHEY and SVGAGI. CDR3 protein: CASSLAGESIHF. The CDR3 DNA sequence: TGTGCCAGCAGCTTAGCGGGGGAGTCTATCCATTTT.

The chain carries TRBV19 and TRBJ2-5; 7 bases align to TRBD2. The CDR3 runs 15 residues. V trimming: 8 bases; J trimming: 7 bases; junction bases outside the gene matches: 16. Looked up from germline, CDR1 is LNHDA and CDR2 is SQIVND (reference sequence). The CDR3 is CASRTTGTRGGTQYF. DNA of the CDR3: TGTGCCAGTCGTACAACCGGGACTCGCGGGGGGACCCAGTACTTC.

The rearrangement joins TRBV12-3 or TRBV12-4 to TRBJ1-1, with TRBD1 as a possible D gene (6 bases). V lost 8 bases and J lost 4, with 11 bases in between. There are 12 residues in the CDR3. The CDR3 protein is CASGGVGTEAFF. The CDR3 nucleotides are TGTGCCAGCGGGGGCGTGGGCACTGAAGCTTTCTTT.

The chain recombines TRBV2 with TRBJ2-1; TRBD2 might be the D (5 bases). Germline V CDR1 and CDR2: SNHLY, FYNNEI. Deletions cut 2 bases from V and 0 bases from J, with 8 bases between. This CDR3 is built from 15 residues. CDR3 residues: CASSEMRASYNEQFF. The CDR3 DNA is TGTGCCAGCAGTGAAATGCGGGCCTCCTACAATGAGCAGTTCTTC.

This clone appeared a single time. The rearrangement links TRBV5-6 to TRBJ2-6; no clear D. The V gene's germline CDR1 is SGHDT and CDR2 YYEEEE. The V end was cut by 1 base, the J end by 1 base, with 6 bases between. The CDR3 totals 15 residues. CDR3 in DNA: TGTGCCAGCAGCTTGCCGCTATCTGGGGCCAACGTCCTGACTTTC. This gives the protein CASSLPLSGANVLTF.

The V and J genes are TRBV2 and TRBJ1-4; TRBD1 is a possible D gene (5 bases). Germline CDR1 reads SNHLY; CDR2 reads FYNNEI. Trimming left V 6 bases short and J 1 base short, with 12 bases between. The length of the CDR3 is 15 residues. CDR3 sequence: CASRIGGVTNEKLFF. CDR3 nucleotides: TGTGCCAGCAGGATTGGGGGGGTAACTAATGAAAAACTGTTTTTT.

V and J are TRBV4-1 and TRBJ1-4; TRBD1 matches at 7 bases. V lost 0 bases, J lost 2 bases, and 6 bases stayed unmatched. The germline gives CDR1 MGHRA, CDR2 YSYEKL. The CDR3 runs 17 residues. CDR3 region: CASSQEGGGQTNEKLFF. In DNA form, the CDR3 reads TGCGCCAGCAGCCAAGAAGGAGGGGGACAGACTAATGAAAAACTGTTTTTT.

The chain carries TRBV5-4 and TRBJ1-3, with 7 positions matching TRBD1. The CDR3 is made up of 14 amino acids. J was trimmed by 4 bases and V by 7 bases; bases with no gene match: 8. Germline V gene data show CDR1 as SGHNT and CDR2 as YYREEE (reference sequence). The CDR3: CASAITGVGNTIYF. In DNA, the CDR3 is TGTGCCAGCGCGATCACAGGGGTGGGAAACACCATATATTTT.

CDR3 protein: CASSHYRQGGNTGELFF. For the CDR3, the DNA is TGTGCCAGCTCCCACTACCGACAGGGGGGGAACACCGGGGAGCTGTTTTTT. This sequence joins TRBV18 and TRBJ2-2; 9 bases are shared with TRBD1. The CDR3 runs to 17 residues. The germline V gene encodes CDR1 KGHSH and CDR2 LQKENI. After removal of 6 bases from V and 1 base from J, the junction contained 9 bases not matched to a gene.

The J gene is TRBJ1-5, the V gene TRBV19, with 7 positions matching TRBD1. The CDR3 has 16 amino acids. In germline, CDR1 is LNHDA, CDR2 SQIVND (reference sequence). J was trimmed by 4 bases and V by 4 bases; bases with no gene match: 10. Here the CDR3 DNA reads TGTGCCAGTAGTACTCAAGGTAGGGGGCGGAATCAGCCCCAGCATTTT. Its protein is CASSTQGRGRNQPQHF.

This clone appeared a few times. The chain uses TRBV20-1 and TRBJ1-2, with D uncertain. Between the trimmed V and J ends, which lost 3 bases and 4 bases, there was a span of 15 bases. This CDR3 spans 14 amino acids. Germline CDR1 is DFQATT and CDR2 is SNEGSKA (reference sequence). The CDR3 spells CSASRGALSYGYTF. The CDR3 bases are TGCAGTGCTAGTCGGGGAGCCCTGAGCTATGGCTACACCTTC.